The 13 T cell receptor beta chains below come from one sample, sequenced in a study of response to subunit inactivated influenza vaccine. TCRdb re-analysed the RT-PCR reads in MiXCR, keeping a single row per CDR3 protein. The sample has 200,000 to 250,000 distinct CDR3 sequences, about 12% seen once. Material: non-naive T cells sorted from PBMCs, obtained 14 days before vaccination. All receptors come from a man aged 50 to 59 who received an inactivated influenza vaccine.

In its sample, this clonotype was seen many times. The chain employs TRBV12-3 or TRBV12-4 and TRBJ2-5; 8 bases align to TRBD1. This CDR3 has 14 residues. The J segment lost 5 bases and the V segment lost 5 bases, leaving 7 bases of the junction unmatched. The CDR3 DNA sequence: TGTGCCAGCAGTCCACCCGGGACAGGCGAGACCCAGTACTTC. Protein: CASSPPGTGETQYF.

This clonotype was seen only a few times. The J gene is TRBJ2-1, the V gene TRBV28; 11 nucleotides align to TRBD2. J was trimmed by 5 bases and V by 2 bases; bases with no gene match: 5. The CDR3 has 16 residues. Germline assignment: CDR1 MDHEN and CDR2 SYDVKM. The CDR3 sequence is CASSLISGRANNEQFF. The CDR3 DNA follows: TGTGCCAGCAGTTTAATTAGCGGGAGGGCCAACAATGAGCAGTTCTTC. Full variable domain (rest looked up from reference TRBV28 and TRBJ2-1): DVKVTQSSRYLVKRTGEKVFLECVQDMDHENMFWYRQDPGLGLRLIYFSYDVKMKEKGDIPEGYSVSREKKERFSLILESASTNQTSMYLCASSLISGRANNEQFFGPGTRLTVL.

This clonotype was observed a few times. The rearrangement joins TRBV6-2 or TRBV6-3 to TRBJ2-3, with D possibly being TRBD2 (6 bases). This CDR3 comprises 13 residues. Per the germline V gene, CDR1 is MNHEY and CDR2 is SVGEGT. Trimming removed 6 bases at V and 6 bases at J, with 13 bases between. The CDR3 loop reads CASSAGGADTQYF. CDR3 sequence (DNA): TGTGCCAGCAGCGCCGGAGGGGCCGATACGCAGTATTTT.

The rearrangement joins TRBV5-6 to TRBJ2-5, with a weak D call TRBD1 (5 bases). The germline V gene encodes CDR1 SGHDT and CDR2 YYEEEE. V was clipped by 0 bases and J by 2 bases, with 11 bases between them. CDR3 length: 15 amino acids. The CDR3 nucleotides read TGTGCCAGCAGCTTGGCAGGACAACGACAAGAGACCCAGTACTTC. It specifies CASSLAGQRQETQYF.

J is TRBJ1-6 and V is TRBV19; 8 nucleotides align to TRBD1. Germline-derived CDR1 and CDR2 are LNHDA and SQIVND (reference sequence). V trimming: 7 bases; J trimming: 8 bases; junction bases outside the gene matches: 10. The CDR3 contains 15 residues. The CDR3 region is CASTQRTGLDSPLHF. The CDR3 DNA reads as TGTGCCAGTACCCAAAGGACAGGGTTGGATTCACCCCTCCACTTT.

This clonotype has more than one count but fewer than ten. The V and J genes are TRBV5-1 and TRBJ2-5, with 9 bases that match TRBD1. Trimming cost V 4 bases and J 4 bases; bases outside gene matches: 5. Germline V gene data show CDR1 as SGHRS and CDR2 as YFSETQ. CDR3 length: 14 amino acids. The chain's CDR3 is CASSTTGGSETQYF. In DNA form, the CDR3 reads TGCGCCAGCAGCACCACAGGGGGCTCAGAGACCCAGTACTTC. The complete variable domain, with remaining parts taken from reference TRBV5-1 and TRBJ2-5, reads KAGVTQTPRYLIKTRGQQVTLSCSPISGHRSVSWYQQTPGQGLQFLFEYFSETQRNKGNFPGRFSGRQFSNSRSEMNVSTLELGDSALYLCASSTTGGSETQYFGPGTRLLVL.

This clonotype was observed many times. The chain uses TRBV4-1 and TRBJ1-1, with TRBD1 matching over 7 bases. There are 17 residues in the CDR3. Germline CDR1 reads MGHRA; CDR2 reads YSYEKL. V lost 2 bases and J lost 4; bases outside the gene matches: 13. Here the CDR3 DNA reads TGCGCCAGCAGCCAACCGGGACAGCGACGAAGAACCACTGAAGCTTTCTTT. This translates into CASSQPGQRRRTTEAFF.

Many counts were recorded for this clonotype. This chain connects TRBV7-9 to TRBJ1-1; 9 bases map to TRBD1. This CDR3 has 12 amino acids. CDR1 is SEHNR and CDR2 is FQNEAQ in the germline V gene (reference sequence). After removal of 5 bases from V and 10 bases from J, the junction contained 5 bases not matched to a gene. The CDR3 is CASSNRDRAAFF. The CDR3 DNA sequence: TGTGCCAGCAGCAACCGGGACAGGGCAGCTTTCTTT.

This clonotype occurred many times. The chain has TRBV7-2 and TRBJ1-4; D possibly corresponds to TRBD1 (5 bases). CDR1 and CDR2 (germline): SGHTA, FQGNSA. Trimming stripped 3 bases from V and 4 bases from J, with 9 bases between. There are 14 residues in the CDR3. CDR3 in DNA: TGTGCCAGCAGCTTCGGGACGGGTAATGAAAAACTGTTTTTT. It yields the protein CASSFGTGNEKLFF.

This clonotype was seen a handful of times. The gene calls are TRBV29-1 and TRBJ1-1, with TRBD1 as a possible D gene (5 bases). V gave up 7 bases and J gave up 1 base, with 16 bases separating them. CDR1 is SQVTM and CDR2 is ANQGSEA in the germline V gene. The length of the CDR3 is 14 residues. The CDR3 loop reads CSGAPGLTNTEAFF. As DNA, the CDR3 is TGCAGCGGGGCTCCGGGACTAACGAACACTGAAGCTTTCTTT.

This clonotype was detected ten times or more. The V call is TRBV29-1, the J call TRBJ2-1; the match to TRBD1 covers 8 bases. Germline V gene data show CDR1 as SQVTM and CDR2 as ANQGSEA. The CDR3 spans 12 residues. Germline trimming cut 4 bases from V and 13 bases from J; bases unmatched to any gene: 9. The CDR3 region has the DNA TGCAGCGTTGTCGGGTCAGGGGGCATACAGTTCTTC. Its protein product is CSVVGSGGIQFF.

The V call is TRBV7-2, the J call TRBJ2-7; no clear D gene. Trimming removed 5 bases at V and 2 bases at J, with 10 bases between. The CDR3 is 13 amino acids. CDR1 is SGHTA and CDR2 is FQGNSA in the germline V gene. The CDR3 nucleotides are TGTGCCAGCAGCGATACTTTGACCTACGAGCAGTACTTC. It encodes CASSDTLTYEQYF.

The chain couples TRBV5-6 to TRBJ1-2, with D possibly TRBD1 on 5 matching bases. Trimming pared 4 bases from V and 5 bases from J, leaving 15 bases between. The CDR3 runs 14 residues. CDR1 SGHDT and CDR2 YYEEEE come from the germline V gene. CDR3: CASSPPGLPYGYTF. The CDR3 bases are TGTGCCAGCAGCCCGCCGGGACTGCCTTATGGCTACACCTTC.